A single sample is the source of the 7 T cell receptor beta chains below, sequenced in a study of regulatory T cells in long-lasting Graves disease. Combining iRepertoire HTBI primers with Arm-PCR of CDR3 regions, the authors built TCR beta libraries. TCRdb re-called the multiplex PCR reads through MiXCR, storing one row per CDR3 protein. The table has roughly 520,000 distinct CDR3 sequences, 12% seen once. The time point here: newly diagnosed GD, antithyroid drugs for less than 3 months. Extracted PBMC RNA gave rise to the TCR library. The data also belong to a second study, concerning T cells in Graves' hyperthyroidism and ophthalmopathy.

This sample comprised peripheral blood mononuclear cells (PBMCs), obtained at new diagnosis, from a patient treated with antithyroid drugs. The receptors come from a woman in her thirties with Graves disease.

This clonotype was picked up a small number of times. This CDR3 reads CAWSGHRVYEQYF. The CDR3 nucleotides read TGTGCCTGGAGTGGGCACAGGGTCTACGAGCAGTACTTC. The rearrangement joins TRBV30 to TRBJ2-7; perhaps TRBD1 as D (6 bases). The CDR3 covers 13 residues. Germline V lookup: CDR1 GTSNPN, CDR2 SVGIG (reference sequence). V was trimmed by 1 base and J by 3 bases, leaving 10 bases between them.

This clonotype was seen at least ten times. This sequence joins TRBV10-3 and TRBJ1-1; weak D call: TRBD1 (5 bases). The CDR3 is 16 amino acids. Trimming removed 6 bases from V and 0 bases from J, with 17 bases in between. Germline-derived CDR1 and CDR2 are ENHRY and SYGVKD. DNA of the CDR3: TGTGCCATCAGCCTAGACAGTGCACGAATGAACACTGAAGCTTTCTTT. It encodes CAISLDSARMNTEAFF.

The chain recombines TRBV4-1 with TRBJ2-1; D possibly matches TRBD1 or TRBD2 (5 bases each). This CDR3 is 16 amino acids long. V was trimmed by 0 bases and J by 3 bases, leaving 12 bases between them. Germline-derived CDR1 and CDR2 are MGHRA and YSYEKL. The CDR3 loop is CASSQDWDVRYNEQFF. DNA for the CDR3: TGCGCCAGCAGCCAAGATTGGGACGTCCGCTACAATGAGCAGTTCTTC.

This clonotype was observed a few times. The chain joins TRBV9 to TRBJ2-1, with D perhaps given as TRBD1 or TRBD2 (7 bases each). CDR1 is SGDLS and CDR2 is YYNGEE in the germline V gene. V shed 0 bases and J shed 4 bases, with 11 bases lying between them. This CDR3 is built from 15 residues. The CDR3 DNA follows: TGTGCCAGCAGCGTAGCAGGGGGGGTGTACAATGAGCAGTTCTTC. Its translation: CASSVAGGVYNEQFF.

This clonotype was detected ten times or more. The CDR3 is CASSPKRDGTEAFF. The CDR3 DNA is TGTGCCAGCAGCCCTAAACGGGACGGCACTGAAGCTTTCTTT. The V and J genes are TRBV7-9 and TRBJ1-1, with a possible D match to TRBD1 (5 bases). The CDR3 length is 14 residues. Germline V lookup: CDR1 SEHNR, CDR2 FQNEAQ (reference sequence). The germline V and J ends were trimmed by 5 bases and 4 bases, with 14 bases remaining between them.

Ten or more counts support this clonotype. This chain uses TRBV7-3 with TRBJ2-3, with D possibly being TRBD2 (5 bases). The CDR3 totals 17 residues. Germline CDR1 reads SGHTA; CDR2 reads FQGTGA. The germline V and J ends were trimmed by 0 bases and 2 bases, with 15 bases remaining between them. This CDR3 reads CASSLTPPRTATDTQYF. Written as DNA, the CDR3 is TGTGCCAGCAGCTTAACCCCCCCTCGGACTGCCACAGATACGCAGTATTTT.

The J gene is TRBJ2-4, the V gene TRBV6-2 or TRBV6-3, with TRBD1 as a possible D gene (5 bases). The CDR3 is 14 residues long. V shed 5 bases and J shed 4 bases, with 12 bases lying between them. The germline CDR1 and CDR2 sequences are MNHEY and SVGEGT. DNA of the CDR3: TGTGCCAGCAGTGTCGACAGCGAGAAAAACATTCAGTACTTC. This codes for CASSVDSEKNIQYF.